Given below is one T cell receptor beta chain in context. Participants came from some 23 US areas, aged roughly 18 to 95 years. This sample was included in a study of blood T cell repertoires in COVID-19. Measured with immunoSEQ multiplex PCR; TCRdb has only the in-frame clones, and not every one. The sample records 150,000 to 200,000 clones, about 77% being singletons. The CDR3 has 14 residues. Trimming pared 0 bases from V and 5 bases from J, leaving 9 bases between. In germline, CDR1 is LGHNA, CDR2 YSLEER. The V call is TRBV4-3, the J call TRBJ2-3; D remains unclear. Material: PBMCs or T cells enriched from blood (not recorded which). The TCR originated in a woman in her 50s with acute COVID-19. The CDR3 region is CASSQDASIDTQYF. As DNA, the CDR3 is TGCGCCAGCAGCCAAGATGCATCTATAGATACGCAGTATTTT.